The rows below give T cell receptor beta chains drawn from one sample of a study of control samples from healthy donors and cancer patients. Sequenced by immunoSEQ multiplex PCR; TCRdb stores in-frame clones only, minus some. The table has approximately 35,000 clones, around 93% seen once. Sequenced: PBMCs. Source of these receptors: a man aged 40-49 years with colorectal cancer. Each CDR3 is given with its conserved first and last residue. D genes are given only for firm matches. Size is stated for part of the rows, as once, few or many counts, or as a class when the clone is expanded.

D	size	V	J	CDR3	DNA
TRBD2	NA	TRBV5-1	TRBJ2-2	CASSLAGGGRLTGELFF	TGCGCCAGCAGCTTGGCGGGAGGGGGACGTCTGACCGGGGAGCTGTTTTTT
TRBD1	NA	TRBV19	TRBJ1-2	CASTLRVRDRVSYGYTF	TGTGCCAGTACCCTTAGGGTCCGGGACAGGGTGAGTTATGGCTACACCTTC
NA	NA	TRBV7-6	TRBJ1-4	CASSFGPGREKLFF	TGTGCCAGCAGCTTTGGTCCCGGGCGAGAAAAACTGTTTTTT
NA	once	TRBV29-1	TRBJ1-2	CSVNRATNYGYTF	TGCAGCGTAAACAGGGCTACTAACTATGGCTACACCTTC
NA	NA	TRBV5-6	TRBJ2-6	CASSPSAAGSGANVLTF	TGTGCCAGCAGCCCTTCGGCAGCCGGATCTGGGGCCAACGTCCTGACTTTC
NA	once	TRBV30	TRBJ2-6	CAWNRAGANVLTF	TGTGCCTGGAACAGGGCTGGGGCCAACGTCCTGACTTTC
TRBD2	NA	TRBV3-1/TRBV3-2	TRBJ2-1	CASSSGTSGGDFINEQFF	TGTGCCAGCAGCTCCGGGACTAGCGGGGGGGATTTTATTAATGAGCAGTTCTTC
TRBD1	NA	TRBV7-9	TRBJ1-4	CASSLNSGRGRWKLFF	TGTGCCAGCAGCTTAAATTCGGGCAGGGGGCGTTGGAAACTGTTTTTT
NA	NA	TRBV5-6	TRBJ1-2	CASSLGQGYTF	TGTGCCAGCAGCCTAGGACAGGGCTACACCTTC
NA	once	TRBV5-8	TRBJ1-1	CASSLYQGANTEAFF	TGTGCCAGCAGCTTGTACCAGGGCGCGAACACTGAAGCTTTCTTT
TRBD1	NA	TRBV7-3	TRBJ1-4	CASRPGQGPNEKLFF	TGTGCCAGCCGTCCGGGACAGGGGCCAAATGAAAAACTGTTTTTT
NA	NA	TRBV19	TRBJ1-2	CASSIDRGGGHGYTF	TGTGCCAGTAGTATCGACCGTGGCGGAGGGCATGGCTACACCTTC
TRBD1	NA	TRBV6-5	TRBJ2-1	CASSYGTGGFNEQFF	TGTGCCAGCAGTTACGGGACAGGGGGCTTCAATGAGCAGTTCTTC
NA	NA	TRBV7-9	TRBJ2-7	CASSLAVASYEQYF	TGTGCCAGCAGCTTAGCAGTAGCGTCCTACGAGCAGTACTTC
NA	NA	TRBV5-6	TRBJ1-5	CASSLGLYSNQPQHF	TGTGCCAGCAGCTTGGGCCTGTATAGCAATCAGCCCCAGCATTTT
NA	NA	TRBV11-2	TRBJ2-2	CASSLEVRNTGELFF	TGTGCCAGCAGCTTAGAAGTACGGAACACCGGGGAGCTGTTTTTT
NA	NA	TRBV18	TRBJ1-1	CASSPATGDTEAFF	TGTGCCAGCTCACCCGCGACGGGGGACACTGAAGCTTTCTTT
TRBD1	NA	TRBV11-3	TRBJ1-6	CASSLDRGDSPLHF	TGTGCCAGCAGCTTAGACAGGGGGGATTCACCCCTCCACTTT
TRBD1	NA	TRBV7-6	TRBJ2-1	CASSLTDQGVNEQFF	TGTGCCAGCAGCTTAACTGACCAGGGGGTAAATGAGCAGTTCTTC
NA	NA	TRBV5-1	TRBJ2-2	CASSSIRDNTGELFF	TGCGCCAGCAGCTCGATCAGGGACAACACCGGGGAGCTGTTTTTT
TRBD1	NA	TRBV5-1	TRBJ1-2	CASSSRTGGDGYTF	TGCGCCAGCAGCTCAAGGACAGGGGGCGATGGCTACACCTTC
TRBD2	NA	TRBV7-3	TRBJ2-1	CASSLMASGYSSYNEQFF	TGTGCCAGCAGCTTAATGGCTAGCGGGTACAGCTCCTACAATGAGCAGTTCTTC
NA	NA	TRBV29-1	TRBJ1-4	CSVGRGSGKLFF	TGCAGCGTTGGCCGGGGATCGGGAAAACTGTTTTTT
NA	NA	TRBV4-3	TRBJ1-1	CASSQDLGAEAFF	TGCGCCAGCAGCCAAGATTTGGGGGCGGAAGCTTTCTTT
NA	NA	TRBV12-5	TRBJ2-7	CASGLDLVPYEQYF	TGTGCTAGTGGTTTGGATTTAGTCCCCTACGAGCAGTACTTC
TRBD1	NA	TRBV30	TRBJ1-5	CAWSGQGNQPQHF	TGTGCCTGGAGTGGACAGGGAAATCAGCCCCAGCATTTT
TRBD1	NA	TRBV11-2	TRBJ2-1	CASSFWGQEYNEQFF	TGTGCCAGCAGCTTTTGGGGACAGGAGTACAATGAGCAGTTCTTC
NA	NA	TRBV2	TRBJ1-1	CASRLRGVSLNTEAFF	TGTGCCAGCCGACTCCGGGGCGTCAGTTTGAACACTGAAGCTTTCTTT
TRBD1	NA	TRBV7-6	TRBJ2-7	CASSDGPQGAYEQYF	TGTGCCAGCAGCGATGGCCCACAGGGGGCCTACGAGCAGTACTTC
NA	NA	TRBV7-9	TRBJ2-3	CASRPRAGTTNTQYF	TGTGCCAGCAGGCCCCGGGCCGGGACGACGAATACGCAGTATTTT
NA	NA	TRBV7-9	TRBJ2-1	CASSWVGEQFF	TGTGCCAGCAGCTGGGTTGGTGAGCAGTTCTTC
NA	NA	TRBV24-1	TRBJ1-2	CATSDFPPRSENYGYTF	TGTGCCACCAGTGATTTCCCCCCCAGATCTGAGAACTATGGCTACACCTTC
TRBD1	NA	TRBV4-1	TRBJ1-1	CASSPDEGRGIGDTEAFF	TGCGCCAGCAGCCCTGATGAAGGCAGGGGGATTGGGGACACTGAAGCTTTCTTT
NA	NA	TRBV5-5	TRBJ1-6	CASSLGVSGVMAPLHF	TGTGCCAGCAGCTTGGGAGTAAGTGGGGTTATGGCACCCCTCCACTTT
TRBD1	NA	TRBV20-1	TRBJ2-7	CSATDRESYEQYF	TGCAGTGCTACTGACAGGGAATCCTACGAGCAGTACTTC
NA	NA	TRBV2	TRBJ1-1	CASTGQNTEAFF	TGTGCCAGTACCGGACAGAACACTGAAGCTTTCTTT
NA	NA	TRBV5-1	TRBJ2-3	CASSLEGSTDTQYF	TGCGCCAGCAGCTTGGAAGGCAGCACAGATACGCAGTATTTT
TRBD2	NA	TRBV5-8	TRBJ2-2	CASSSNNSGGPNLNTGELFF	TGTGCCAGCAGCAGCAACAATTCGGGGGGGCCAAATCTTAATACCGGGGAGCTGTTTTTT
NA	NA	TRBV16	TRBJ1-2	CASSQYRGYTF	TGTGCCAGCAGCCAATACCGAGGCTACACCTTC
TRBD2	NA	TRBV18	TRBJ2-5	CASSPYSRTSGGGREETQYF	TGTGCCAGCTCACCATACAGCCGGACTAGCGGGGGGGGCCGGGAAGAGACCCAGTACTTC
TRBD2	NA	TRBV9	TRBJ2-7	CASSVEGLAGDEQYF	TGTGCCAGCAGCGTAGAGGGACTAGCGGGGGACGAGCAGTACTTC
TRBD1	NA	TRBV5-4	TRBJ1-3	CASSIRTGRASGNTIYF	TGTGCCAGCAGCATCCGGACAGGCCGTGCCTCTGGAAACACCATATATTTT
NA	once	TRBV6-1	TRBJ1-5	CASSEDAGFNQPQHF	TGTGCCAGCAGTGAAGATGCCGGGTTCAATCAGCCCCAGCATTTT
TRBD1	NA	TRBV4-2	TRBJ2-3	CASSQNFGQGGTDTQYF	TGTGCCAGCAGCCAAAACTTCGGACAGGGGGGTACAGATACGCAGTATTTT
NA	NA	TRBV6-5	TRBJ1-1	CASSAQKNTEAFF	TGTGCCAGCAGCGCCCAGAAGAACACTGAAGCTTTCTTT
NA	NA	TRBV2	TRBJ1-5	CASSEGILGQPQHF	TGTGCCAGCAGTGAGGGGATCTTGGGTCAGCCCCAGCATTTT
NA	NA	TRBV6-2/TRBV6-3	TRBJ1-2	CASSSGPGYGYTF	TGTGCCAGCAGCTCGGGCCCAGGGTATGGCTACACCTTC
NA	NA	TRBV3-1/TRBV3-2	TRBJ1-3	CASSQGSPSGNTIYF	TGTGCCAGCAGCCAAGGATCTCCATCTGGAAACACCATATATTTT
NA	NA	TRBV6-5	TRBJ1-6	CATRAASSYNSPLHF	TGTGCCACGAGAGCGGCTAGCTCCTATAATTCACCCCTCCACTTT
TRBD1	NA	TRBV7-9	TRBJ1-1	CASRDRGNTEAFF	TGTGCCAGCCGGGACAGGGGGAACACTGAAGCTTTCTTT
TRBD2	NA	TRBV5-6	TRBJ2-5	CASSPTGTIQETQYF	TGTGCCAGCAGCCCCACGGGGACTATCCAAGAGACCCAGTACTTC
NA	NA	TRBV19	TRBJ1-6	CASGYREYNSPLHF	TGTGCCAGTGGGTACCGGGAATATAATTCACCCCTCCACTTT
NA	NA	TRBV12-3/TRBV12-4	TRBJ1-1	CASSSARNTEAFF	TGTGCCAGCAGTTCGGCCAGGAACACTGAAGCTTTCTTT